This T cell receptor (beta chain) was sequenced in a study of CD8+CD57+ T cells in acquired aplastic anemia. Study results and caveats: Significance was not reached for CD8+ Simpson's diversity between patients and controls.

Germline V gene lookup returns CDR1 SGHTA and CDR2 FQGTGA. Germline trimming cut 4 bases from V and 2 bases from J; bases unmatched to any gene: 2. This CDR3 spans 14 amino acids. This clonotype was observed at least ten times. Its antigen is undetermined. Genomic DNA, serving as template, underwent TCR beta VDJ and CDR3 profiling. Each CDR3 protein is one row after TCRdb ran MiXCR on the reads. The sample has approximately 200,000 distinct CDR3 sequences, around 66% seen once; the top ten hold approximately 44%. The receptor's source is a human donor with severe aplastic anemia or a healthy control (not recorded which). V and J are TRBV7-3 and TRBJ2-5; TRBD1 agrees at 9 bases. The sample was sorted CD4+, CD8+, or CD8+CD57+ T cells (not recorded which) from PBMCs. CDR3 DNA: TGTGCCAGCAGCTCCGGGACAGGGCAAGAGACCCAGTACTTC. Protein product: CASSSGTGQETQYF.